The sequence of this T cell receptor (beta chain) was determined in a study of blood T cell repertoires in COVID-19. Study-level background: COVID-19 samples, acute and convalescent, were from the United States, Italy and Spain. In each case, the material was cDNA or gDNA derived from T cells, B-cell-depleted T cells, or PBMCs.

The CDR3 spans 13 residues. Between the trimmed V and J ends, which lost 7 bases and 4 bases, there was a span of 13 bases. In germline, CDR1 is LNHDA, CDR2 SQIVND (reference sequence). Original data processing: The authors estimated nucleated cell counts from reference gene primer amplification. Repertoires were generated with immunoSEQ multiplex PCR, while TCRdb's copy carries only in-frame clones and drops some. V and J calls plus clone size are reproduced from that table; the DNA served to infer D and trimming. There are approximately 240,000 clones in the sample; over 75% occur only once, and approximately 2.2% lies in the top ten.

The chain carries TRBV19 and TRBJ1-2; a possible D gene is TRBD1 (5 bases). The source of this sequence is a woman between 35 and 50 years old who had recovered from COVID-19. The sample comprised peripheral blood. This CDR3 reads CASTQAGVYGYTF. The CDR3 nucleotides read TGTGCCAGTACCCAGGCGGGGGTCTATGGCTACACCTTC.